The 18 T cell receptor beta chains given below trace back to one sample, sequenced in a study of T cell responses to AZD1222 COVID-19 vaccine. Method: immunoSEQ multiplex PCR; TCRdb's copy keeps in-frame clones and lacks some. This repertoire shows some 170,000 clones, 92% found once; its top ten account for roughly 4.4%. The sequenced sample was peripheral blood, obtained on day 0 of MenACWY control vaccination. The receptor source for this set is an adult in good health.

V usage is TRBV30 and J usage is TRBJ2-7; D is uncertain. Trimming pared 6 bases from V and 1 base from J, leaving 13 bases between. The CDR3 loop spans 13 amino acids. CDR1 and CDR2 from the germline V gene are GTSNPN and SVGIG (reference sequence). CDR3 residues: CACESRVSYEQYF. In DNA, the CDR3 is TGTGCCTGCGAAAGCCGGGTTTCCTACGAGCAGTACTTC.

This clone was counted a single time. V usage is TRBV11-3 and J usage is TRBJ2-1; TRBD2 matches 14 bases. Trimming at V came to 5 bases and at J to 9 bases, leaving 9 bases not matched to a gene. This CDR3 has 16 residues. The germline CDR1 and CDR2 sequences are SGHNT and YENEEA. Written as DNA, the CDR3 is TGTGCCAGCAGCCCCTGGGGACTAGCGGGAGAGGTTGAGCAGTTCTTC. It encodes CASSPWGLAGEVEQFF.

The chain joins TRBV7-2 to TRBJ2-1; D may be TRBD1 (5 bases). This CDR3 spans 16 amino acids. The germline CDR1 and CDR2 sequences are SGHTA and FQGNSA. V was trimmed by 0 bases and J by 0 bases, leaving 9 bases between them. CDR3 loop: CASSLAPRGSYNEQFF. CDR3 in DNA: TGTGCCAGCAGCTTAGCCCCTAGGGGCTCCTACAATGAGCAGTTCTTC. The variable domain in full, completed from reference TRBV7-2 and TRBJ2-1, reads GAGVSQSPSNKVTEKGKDVELRCDPISGHTALYWYRQSLGQGLEFLIYFQGNSAPDKSGLPSDRFSAERTGGSVSTLTIQRTQQEDSAVYLCASSLAPRGSYNEQFFGPGTRLTVL.

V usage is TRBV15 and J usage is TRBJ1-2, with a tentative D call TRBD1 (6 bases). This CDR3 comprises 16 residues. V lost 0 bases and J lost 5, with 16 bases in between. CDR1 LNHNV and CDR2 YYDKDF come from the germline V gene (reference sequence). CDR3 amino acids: CATSRDGTGRGYGYTF. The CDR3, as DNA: TGTGCCACCAGCAGAGATGGAACAGGGAGAGGATATGGCTACACCTTC.

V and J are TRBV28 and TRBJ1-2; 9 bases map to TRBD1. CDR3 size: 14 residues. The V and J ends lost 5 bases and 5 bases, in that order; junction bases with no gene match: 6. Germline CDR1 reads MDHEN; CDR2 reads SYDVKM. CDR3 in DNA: TGTGCCAGCAGTGCTACAGGGGGCCGGTATGGCTACACCTTC. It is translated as CASSATGGRYGYTF.

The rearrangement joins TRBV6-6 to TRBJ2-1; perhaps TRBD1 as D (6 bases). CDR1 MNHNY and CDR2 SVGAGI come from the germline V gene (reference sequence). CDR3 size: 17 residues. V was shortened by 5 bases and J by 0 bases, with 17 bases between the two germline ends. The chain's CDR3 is CASSPLGGLSSYNEQFF. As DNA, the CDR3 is TGTGCCAGCAGTCCACTTGGGGGCCTGAGCTCCTACAATGAGCAGTTCTTC.

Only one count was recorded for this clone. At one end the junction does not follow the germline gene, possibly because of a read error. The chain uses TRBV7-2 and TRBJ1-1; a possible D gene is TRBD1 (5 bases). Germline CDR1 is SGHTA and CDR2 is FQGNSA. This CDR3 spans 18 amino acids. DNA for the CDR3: TGTGCCAGTAGCTTATACCAACAGACCGGGACGAGGAACACTGAAGCTTTCTTT. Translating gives CASSLYQQTGTRNTEAFF.

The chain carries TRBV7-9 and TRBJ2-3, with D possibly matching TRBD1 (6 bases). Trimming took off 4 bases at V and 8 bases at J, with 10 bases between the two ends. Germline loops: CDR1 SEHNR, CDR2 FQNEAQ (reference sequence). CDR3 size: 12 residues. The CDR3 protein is CASSSQGATQYF. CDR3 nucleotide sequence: TGTGCCAGCAGCTCACAGGGAGCTACGCAGTATTTT.

The CDR3 is CASSFRGYGYTF. CDR3 nucleotides: TGTGCCAGCAGCTTTCGGGGTTATGGCTACACCTTC. V is TRBV11-3 and J is TRBJ1-2; D not resolved. In germline, CDR1 is SGHNT, CDR2 YENEEA. V lost 3 bases and J lost 5, with 7 bases in between. This CDR3 comprises 12 residues.

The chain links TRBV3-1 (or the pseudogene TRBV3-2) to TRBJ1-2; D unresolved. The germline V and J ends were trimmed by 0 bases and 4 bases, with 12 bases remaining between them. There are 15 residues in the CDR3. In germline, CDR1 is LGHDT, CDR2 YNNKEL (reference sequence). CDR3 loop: CASSQDSGQSYGYTF. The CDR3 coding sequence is TGTGCCAGCAGCCAAGATTCGGGCCAGTCCTATGGCTACACCTTC.

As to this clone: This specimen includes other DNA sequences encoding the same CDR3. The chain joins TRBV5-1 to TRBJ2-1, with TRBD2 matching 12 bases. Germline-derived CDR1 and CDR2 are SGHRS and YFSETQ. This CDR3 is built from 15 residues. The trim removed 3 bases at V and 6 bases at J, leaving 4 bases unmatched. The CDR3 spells CASSSGLAGSNEQFF. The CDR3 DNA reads TGCGCCAGCAGCTCCGGACTAGCGGGAAGCAATGAGCAGTTCTTC.

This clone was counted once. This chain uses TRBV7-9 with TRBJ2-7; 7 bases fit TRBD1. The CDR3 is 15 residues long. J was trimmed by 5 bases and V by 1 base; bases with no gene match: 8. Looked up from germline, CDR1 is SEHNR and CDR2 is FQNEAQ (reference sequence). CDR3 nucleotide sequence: TGTGCCAGCAGCTTAGGGTGGGTCCAGGGGGACGAGCAGTACTTC. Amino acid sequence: CASSLGWVQGDEQYF.

The CDR3, as DNA: TGTGCCAGCCTGTCTTCGGGACCAGGCAATCAGCCCCAGCATTTT. Its protein is CASLSSGPGNQPQHF. The rearrangement uses TRBV28 and TRBJ1-5; possibly TRBD1 for D (5 bases). Germline V gene lookup returns CDR1 MDHEN and CDR2 SYDVKM. V lost 8 bases and J 2 bases, leaving 16 bases between the germline ends. This CDR3 spans 15 amino acids.

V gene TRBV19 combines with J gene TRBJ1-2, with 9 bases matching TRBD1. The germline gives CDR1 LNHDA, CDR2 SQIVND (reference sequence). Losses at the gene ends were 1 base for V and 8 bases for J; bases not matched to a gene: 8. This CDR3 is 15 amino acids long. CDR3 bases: TGTGCCAGTAGTATAGTTGGGACAGGGAAGTACGGCTACACCTTC. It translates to CASSIVGTGKYGYTF.

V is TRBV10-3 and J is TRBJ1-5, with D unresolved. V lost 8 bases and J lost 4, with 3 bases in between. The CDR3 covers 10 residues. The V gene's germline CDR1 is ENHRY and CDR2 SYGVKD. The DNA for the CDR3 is TGTGCCATCCAGAATCAGCCCCAGCATTTT. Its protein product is CAIQNQPQHF.

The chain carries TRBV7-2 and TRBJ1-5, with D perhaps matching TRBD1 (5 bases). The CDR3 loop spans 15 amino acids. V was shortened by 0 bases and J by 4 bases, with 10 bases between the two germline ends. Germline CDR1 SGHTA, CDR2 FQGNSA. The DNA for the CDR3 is TGTGCCAGCAGCTTAGCGGGGCCGGGTAATCAGCCCCAGCATTTT. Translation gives CASSLAGPGNQPQHF.

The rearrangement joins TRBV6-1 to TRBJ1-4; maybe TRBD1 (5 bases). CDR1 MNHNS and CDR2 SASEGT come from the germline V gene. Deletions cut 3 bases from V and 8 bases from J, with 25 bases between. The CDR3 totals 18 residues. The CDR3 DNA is TGTGCCAGCAGTGAGGGGGGTTTCGTTCTGGGAACAGGAGAAAAACTGTTTTTT. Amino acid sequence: CASSEGGFVLGTGEKLFF.

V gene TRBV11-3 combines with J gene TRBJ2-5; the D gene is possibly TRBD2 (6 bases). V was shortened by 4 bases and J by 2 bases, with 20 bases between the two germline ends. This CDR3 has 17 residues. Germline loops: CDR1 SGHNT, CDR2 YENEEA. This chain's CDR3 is CASSSHDDPGLQETQYF. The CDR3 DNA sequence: TGTGCCAGCAGCTCACATGATGATCCGGGACTTCAAGAGACCCAGTACTTC.